A selection of T cell receptor beta chains follows, all from one sample in a study of blood T cell repertoires in COVID-19. Clones were read by immunoSEQ multiplex PCR, and TCRdb kept only the in-frame ones, dropping some. The table records almost 65,000 clones, 88% of them present only once. Material for sequencing was peripheral blood. Source of these receptors: a woman aged 55 to 70 with COVID-19, enrolled during active disease. Both conserved end residues are trimmed from each CDR3. The order of the fields is D gene, J gene, V gene, CDR3 protein. A D gene is named only where the DNA matches it firmly.

d_call: NA
j_call: TRBJ2-2
v_call: TRBV19
cdr3_aa: ASSILVGPTGELF

d_call: TRBD1
j_call: TRBJ1-2
v_call: TRBV6-5
cdr3_aa: ASSSFSQGYYGYT

d_call: NA
j_call: TRBJ2-7
v_call: TRBV23-1
cdr3_aa: ASKTAHSYEQY

d_call: TRBD1
j_call: TRBJ2-7
v_call: TRBV19
cdr3_aa: ASSDRGGGYEQY

d_call: TRBD2
j_call: TRBJ2-7
v_call: TRBV3-1/TRBV3-2
cdr3_aa: ASSQVLAGNYEQY

d_call: NA
j_call: TRBJ1-1
v_call: TRBV7-9
cdr3_aa: ASSSEVPVTEAF

d_call: NA
j_call: TRBJ1-5
v_call: TRBV10-3
cdr3_aa: AISASGNQPQH

d_call: NA
j_call: TRBJ1-5
v_call: TRBV21-1
cdr3_aa: ASSVRAPVKGSNQPQH

d_call: TRBD1
j_call: TRBJ2-7
v_call: TRBV6-5
cdr3_aa: ASSFGQGGYEQY

d_call: TRBD1
j_call: TRBJ1-2
v_call: TRBV5-1
cdr3_aa: ASSLIPGTGNNYGYT

d_call: NA
j_call: TRBJ2-5
v_call: TRBV5-5
cdr3_aa: ASTSPSEYQETQY

d_call: TRBD2
j_call: TRBJ2-3
v_call: TRBV4-1
cdr3_aa: ASSQESAAGGTDTQY

d_call: NA
j_call: TRBJ2-3
v_call: TRBV7-2
cdr3_aa: ASSLVSGGDTQY

d_call: NA
j_call: TRBJ2-3
v_call: TRBV3-1/TRBV3-2
cdr3_aa: ASSPAVRGFGDTQY

d_call: TRBD2
j_call: TRBJ2-2
v_call: TRBV2
cdr3_aa: AGSGTSGSNTGELF

d_call: NA
j_call: TRBJ2-2
v_call: TRBV27
cdr3_aa: ASSTYSNTGELF

d_call: TRBD2
j_call: TRBJ2-1
v_call: TRBV4-1
cdr3_aa: ASSQGGTTLHNEQF

d_call: TRBD1
j_call: TRBJ1-5
v_call: TRBV6-2/TRBV6-3
cdr3_aa: ASSYSAGQAYGPQH

d_call: TRBD1
j_call: TRBJ1-4
v_call: TRBV2
cdr3_aa: ASSVDRLNEKLF

d_call: TRBD2
j_call: TRBJ2-5
v_call: TRBV18
cdr3_aa: ASSAGLAGARETQY

d_call: NA
j_call: TRBJ1-2
v_call: TRBV7-8
cdr3_aa: ASSPEMNYGYT

d_call: TRBD2
j_call: TRBJ2-7
v_call: TRBV12-5
cdr3_aa: ASVYGGVISYEQY

d_call: TRBD2
j_call: TRBJ2-3
v_call: TRBV7-2
cdr3_aa: ASSLGAGGPDTQY

d_call: TRBD1
j_call: TRBJ2-7
v_call: TRBV5-6
cdr3_aa: ASSRIQGASYEQY

d_call: TRBD2
j_call: TRBJ2-1
v_call: TRBV4-2
cdr3_aa: ASSQGSGVFGNEQF

d_call: TRBD1
j_call: TRBJ1-1
v_call: TRBV3-1/TRBV3-2
cdr3_aa: ASSQFVGTGVWTEAF

d_call: NA
j_call: TRBJ2-7
v_call: TRBV10-3
cdr3_aa: AIGGGSEQY

d_call: TRBD2
j_call: TRBJ2-7
v_call: TRBV5-4
cdr3_aa: ASSVTGLDYEQY

d_call: TRBD2
j_call: TRBJ2-7
v_call: TRBV6-5
cdr3_aa: ASSYGASGFSEQY

d_call: TRBD1
j_call: TRBJ1-2
v_call: TRBV11-1
cdr3_aa: ASSFGQGNYGYT

d_call: NA
j_call: TRBJ2-2
v_call: TRBV24-1
cdr3_aa: ATSQTRTGELF

d_call: TRBD1
j_call: TRBJ1-5
v_call: TRBV10-1
cdr3_aa: ASSTGGRISQPQH

d_call: NA
j_call: TRBJ2-1
v_call: TRBV7-2
cdr3_aa: ASSRQGRDEQF

d_call: NA
j_call: TRBJ1-6
v_call: TRBV3-1/TRBV3-2
cdr3_aa: ASRASTEGFSPLH

d_call: TRBD1
j_call: TRBJ1-4
v_call: TRBV27
cdr3_aa: ASRSIQGGNEKLF

d_call: NA
j_call: TRBJ1-5
v_call: TRBV27
cdr3_aa: ASSGRSYQPQH

d_call: NA
j_call: TRBJ2-2
v_call: TRBV7-8
cdr3_aa: ASSLRGTGELF

d_call: TRBD1
j_call: TRBJ1-2
v_call: TRBV28
cdr3_aa: ASSLGTGPNYGYT

d_call: NA
j_call: TRBJ1-3
v_call: TRBV9
cdr3_aa: ASSVAQSQGNTIY

d_call: NA
j_call: TRBJ1-4
v_call: TRBV3-1/TRBV3-2
cdr3_aa: ASSQRAGEKLF

d_call: TRBD2
j_call: TRBJ2-5
v_call: TRBV4-3
cdr3_aa: ASSQGEGETQY

d_call: TRBD1
j_call: TRBJ1-2
v_call: TRBV6-5
cdr3_aa: ASSTGTGNGYT

d_call: NA
j_call: TRBJ2-4
v_call: TRBV9
cdr3_aa: ASSVGVTENIQY

d_call: TRBD1
j_call: TRBJ2-2
v_call: TRBV2
cdr3_aa: ASLGQAVTGELF

d_call: NA
j_call: TRBJ1-6
v_call: TRBV27
cdr3_aa: ASSLGRINSPLH

d_call: NA
j_call: TRBJ1-5
v_call: TRBV30
cdr3_aa: AWSRTDNQPQH

d_call: TRBD2
j_call: TRBJ2-5
v_call: TRBV4-2
cdr3_aa: ASSHIAGGTQETQY

d_call: TRBD2
j_call: TRBJ2-7
v_call: TRBV6-1
cdr3_aa: ASSEGTSQKEQY

d_call: TRBD1
j_call: TRBJ1-2
v_call: TRBV14
cdr3_aa: ASNFGQGYGYT

d_call: NA
j_call: TRBJ1-3
v_call: TRBV5-5
cdr3_aa: ASSVLGNTIY

d_call: NA
j_call: TRBJ2-6
v_call: TRBV28
cdr3_aa: ASRRDPGSSGANVLT

d_call: NA
j_call: TRBJ2-2
v_call: TRBV2
cdr3_aa: ASSEFSSLNTGELF

d_call: NA
j_call: TRBJ1-2
v_call: TRBV29-1
cdr3_aa: SVGRLVNYGYT

d_call: NA
j_call: TRBJ1-5
v_call: TRBV6-5
cdr3_aa: ASGPNQPQH